This TCR beta chain originates from a study of cytomegalovirus exposure and HLA in healthy donors. Background on the study: Earlier results showed approximately 120 million unique TCR beta sequences derived from approximately 180 million T cells. The study's findings and limits: One later analysis reportedly identified an Asian-associated ancestry cluster that showed fewer N-insertions than the approximately 600-donor mean. For most TCR beta V segments, an earlier analysis put the productive rate at about 90% or about 30% of the time. No immune exposure information besides CMV serostatus was available.

CDR1 SGHAT and CDR2 FQNNGV come from the germline V gene. V was clipped by 3 bases and J by 1 base, with 12 bases between them. The CDR3 is 15 amino acids. Concerning this clone: The target antigen is unknown.

Primers: 60 Vbeta forward and 13 Jbeta reverse. The table came from immunoSEQ multiplex PCR; TCRdb's copy has only in-frame clones and leaves some out. The data show about 160,000 clones, approximately 80% seen once. Specimen: PBMCs. The receptor comes from a woman in her thirties in good health and CMV-seronegative. The chain uses TRBV11-2 and TRBJ1-2; TRBD1 might be the D (5 bases). As DNA, the CDR3 is TGTGCCAGCAGCTTTGGGAGGGGTGGTAACTATGGCTACACCTTC. Amino acids: CASSFGRGGNYGYTF.